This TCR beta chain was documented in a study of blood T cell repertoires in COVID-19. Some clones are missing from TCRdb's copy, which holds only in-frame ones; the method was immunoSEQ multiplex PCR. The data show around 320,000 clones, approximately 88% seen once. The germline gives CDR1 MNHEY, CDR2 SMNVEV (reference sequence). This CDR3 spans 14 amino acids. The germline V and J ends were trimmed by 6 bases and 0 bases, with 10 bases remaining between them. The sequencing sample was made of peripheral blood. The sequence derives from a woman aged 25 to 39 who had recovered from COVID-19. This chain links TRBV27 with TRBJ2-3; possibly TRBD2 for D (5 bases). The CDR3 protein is CASRRPGSTDTQYF. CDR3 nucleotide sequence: TGTGCCAGCAGACGACCGGGGAGCACAGATACGCAGTATTTT.